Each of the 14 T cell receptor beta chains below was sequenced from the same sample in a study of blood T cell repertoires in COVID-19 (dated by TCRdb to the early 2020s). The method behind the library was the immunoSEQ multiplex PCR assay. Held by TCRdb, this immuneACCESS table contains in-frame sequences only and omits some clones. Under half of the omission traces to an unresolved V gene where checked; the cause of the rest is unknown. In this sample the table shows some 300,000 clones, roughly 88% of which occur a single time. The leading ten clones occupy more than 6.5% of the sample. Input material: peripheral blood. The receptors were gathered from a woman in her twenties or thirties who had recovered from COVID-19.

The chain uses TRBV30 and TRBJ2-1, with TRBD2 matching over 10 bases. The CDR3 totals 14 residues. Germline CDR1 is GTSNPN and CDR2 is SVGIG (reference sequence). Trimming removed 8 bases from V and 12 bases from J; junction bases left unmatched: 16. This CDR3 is CALERDSGGSRQFF. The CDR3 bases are TGTGCCCTGGAGAGGGATAGCGGGGGGTCACGGCAGTTCTTC.

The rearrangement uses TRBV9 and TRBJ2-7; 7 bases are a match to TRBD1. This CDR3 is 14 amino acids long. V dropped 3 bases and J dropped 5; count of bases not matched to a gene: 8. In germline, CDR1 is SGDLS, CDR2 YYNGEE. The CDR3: CASSGQGNGDEQYF. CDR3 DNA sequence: TGTGCCAGCAGCGGACAGGGAAATGGCGACGAGCAGTACTTC.

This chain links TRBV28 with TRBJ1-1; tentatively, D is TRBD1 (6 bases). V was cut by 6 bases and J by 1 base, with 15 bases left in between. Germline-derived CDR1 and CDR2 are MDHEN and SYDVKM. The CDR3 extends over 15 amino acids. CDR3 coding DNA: TGTGCCAGCAGATTACAGGGCGCAGGGAACACTGAAGCTTTCTTT. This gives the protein CASRLQGAGNTEAFF.

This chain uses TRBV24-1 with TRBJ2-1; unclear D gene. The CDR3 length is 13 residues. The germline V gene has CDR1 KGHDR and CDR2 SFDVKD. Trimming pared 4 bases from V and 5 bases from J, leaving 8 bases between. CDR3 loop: CATSEQPHNEQFF. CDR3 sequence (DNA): TGTGCCACCAGTGAACAGCCCCACAATGAGCAGTTCTTC.

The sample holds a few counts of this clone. CDR3 coding DNA: TGCGCCAGCAGCTTGGGTTGGCGGGGAGGGTCACCCCTCCACTTT. Translation gives CASSLGWRGGSPLHF. The V and J genes are TRBV5-1 and TRBJ1-6; D is undetermined. Germline values: CDR1 SGHRS, CDR2 YFSETQ. The length of the CDR3 is 15 residues. V lost 0 bases to trimming and J lost 10 bases, with 14 bases between them.

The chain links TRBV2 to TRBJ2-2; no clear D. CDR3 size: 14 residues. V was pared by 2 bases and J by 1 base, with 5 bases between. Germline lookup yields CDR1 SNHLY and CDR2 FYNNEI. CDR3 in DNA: TGTGCCAGCAGTGAATCTCGGAACACCGGGGAGCTGTTTTTT. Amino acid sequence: CASSESRNTGELFF.

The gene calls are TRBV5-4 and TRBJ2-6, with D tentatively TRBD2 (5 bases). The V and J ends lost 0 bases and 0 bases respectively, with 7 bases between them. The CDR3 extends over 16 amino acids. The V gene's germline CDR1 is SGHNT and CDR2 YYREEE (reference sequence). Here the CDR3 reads CASSLALASGANVLTF. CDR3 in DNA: TGTGCCAGCAGCTTGGCTCTAGCCTCTGGGGCCAACGTCCTGACTTTC.

This chain's CDR3 is CASSGDRGYRVGGYTF. CDR3 DNA sequence: TGTGCCAGCAGTGGGGACAGGGGGTACCGGGTTGGTGGCTACACCTTC. The V and J genes are TRBV25-1 and TRBJ1-2; the match to TRBD1 covers 11 bases. This CDR3 region has 16 residues. After removal of 4 bases from V and 7 bases from J, the junction contained 11 bases not matched to a gene. In germline, CDR1 is MGHDK, CDR2 SYGVNS.

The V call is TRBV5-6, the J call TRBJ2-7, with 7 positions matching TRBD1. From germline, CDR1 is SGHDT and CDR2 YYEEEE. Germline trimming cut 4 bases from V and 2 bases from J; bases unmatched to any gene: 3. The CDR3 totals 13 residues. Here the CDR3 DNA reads TGTGCCAGCAGCCAGGGGACAGCCTACGAGCAGTACTTC. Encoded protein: CASSQGTAYEQYF.

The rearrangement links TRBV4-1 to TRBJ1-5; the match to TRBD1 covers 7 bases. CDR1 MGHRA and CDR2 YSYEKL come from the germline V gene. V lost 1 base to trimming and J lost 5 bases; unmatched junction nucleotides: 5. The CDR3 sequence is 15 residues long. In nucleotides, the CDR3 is TGCGCCAGCAGCCAAGTGGAGGGGGCAGATCAGCCCCAGCATTTT. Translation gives CASSQVEGADQPQHF.

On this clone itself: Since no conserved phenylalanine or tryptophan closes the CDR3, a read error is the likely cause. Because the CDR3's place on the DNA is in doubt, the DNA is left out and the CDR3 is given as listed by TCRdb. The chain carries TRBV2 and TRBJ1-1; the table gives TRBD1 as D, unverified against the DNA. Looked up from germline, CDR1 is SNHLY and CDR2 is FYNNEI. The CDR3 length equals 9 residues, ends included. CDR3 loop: CASSEDGQV.

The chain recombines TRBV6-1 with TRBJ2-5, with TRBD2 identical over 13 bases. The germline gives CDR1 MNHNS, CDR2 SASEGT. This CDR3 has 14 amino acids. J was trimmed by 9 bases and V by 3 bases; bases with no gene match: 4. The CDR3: CASSETSGGLAQYF. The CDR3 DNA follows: TGTGCCAGCAGTGAGACTAGCGGGGGGTTAGCCCAGTACTTC.

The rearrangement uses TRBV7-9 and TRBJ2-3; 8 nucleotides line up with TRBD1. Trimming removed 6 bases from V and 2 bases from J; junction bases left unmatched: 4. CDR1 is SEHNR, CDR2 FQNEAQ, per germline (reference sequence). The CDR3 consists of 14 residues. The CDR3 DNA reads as TGTGCCAGCAGTTACAGGGGGGACACAGATACGCAGTATTTT. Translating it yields CASSYRGDTDTQYF.

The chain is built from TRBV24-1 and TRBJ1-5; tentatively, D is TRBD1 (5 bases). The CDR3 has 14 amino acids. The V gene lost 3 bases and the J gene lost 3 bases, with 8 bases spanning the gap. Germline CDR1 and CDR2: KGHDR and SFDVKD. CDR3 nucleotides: TGTGCCACCAGTGATGGGGGGTTCAATCAGCCCCAGCATTTT. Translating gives CATSDGGFNQPQHF.